The source of this T cell receptor beta chain is a study of cytomegalovirus exposure and HLA in healthy donors. Study outcomes and limitations: Reported results showed that the classifier diagnosed cytomegalovirus status with high specificity and sensitivity. Through in vitro validation, a few CMV-associated chains were shown to be specific for CMV antigens.

The PCR was carried out with 60 Vbeta primers and 13 Jbeta primers. Sequencing used immunoSEQ multiplex PCR; TCRdb keeps in-frame clones, though not all of them. This sample carries fewer than 250,000 clones, about 83% of them seen once, and the ten largest clones take around a sixth. Concerning this clone: As yet, its antigen is unknown.

V lost 4 bases to trimming and J lost 6 bases, with 12 bases between them. Germline V gene data show CDR1 as MGHRA and CDR2 as YSYEKL. CDR3 length equals 13 residues. The chain is built from TRBV4-1 and TRBJ1-1; a possible D gene is TRBD1 (6 bases). The clonotype comes from a man aged 35-49 years in good health and CMV-seronegative. Sequenced material: PBMCs. This CDR3 reads CASSLRGNPEAFF. CDR3 in DNA: TGCGCCAGCAGCCTCAGGGGAAACCCTGAAGCTTTCTTT.